These T cell receptor beta chains were read from a single sample in a study of cytotoxic CD8 clonotypes in ibrutinib-treated CLL. Profiled with immunoSEQ multiplex PCR; TCRdb holds only in-frame clones, not every one. The repertoire includes over 100,000 clones, approximately 85% of them detected once, and approximately 2% sits in the top ten. The sequencing used PBMCs, collected after 24 months of ibrutinib treatment. The receptors derive from a human donor with chronic lymphocytic leukemia. The CDR3 runs from the conserved cysteine through the conserved F or W. A D gene is named only where the DNA matches it firmly. Only part of the rows carry a size: once, few, many, or a class if the clone is expanded.

abundance: NA; j_gene: TRBJ1-2; d_gene: NA; v_gene: TRBV4-1; CDR3nt: TGTGCCAGCAGCCATCTGCGTGGGACACTCGATTCTGGCTACACCTTC; CDR3aa: CASSHLRGTLDSGYTF
abundance: NA; j_gene: TRBJ2-1; d_gene: TRBD2; v_gene: TRBV2; CDR3nt: TGTGCCAGCAGTGAACCGGGACTAGCCATCTACAATGAGCAGTTCTTC; CDR3aa: CASSEPGLAIYNEQFF
abundance: NA; j_gene: TRBJ1-4; d_gene: TRBD1; v_gene: TRBV5-1; CDR3nt: TGCGCCAGCTCCCGAGGGGGGGACAGGGGCGAAAAACTGTTTTTT; CDR3aa: CASSRGGDRGEKLFF
abundance: NA; j_gene: TRBJ1-4; d_gene: TRBD1; v_gene: TRBV2; CDR3nt: TGTGCCAGCAGTCCTGGGACAGTTAATGAAAAACTGTTTTTT; CDR3aa: CASSPGTVNEKLFF
abundance: NA; j_gene: TRBJ2-2; d_gene: NA; v_gene: TRBV15; CDR3nt: TGTGCCACCAGCACAAATACTAGAACCGGGGAGCTGTTTTTT; CDR3aa: CATSTNTRTGELFF
abundance: once; j_gene: TRBJ1-1; d_gene: NA; v_gene: TRBV2; CDR3nt: TGTGCCAGCATTGTCGGGCTTAACACTGAAGCTTTCTTT; CDR3aa: CASIVGLNTEAFF
abundance: NA; j_gene: TRBJ1-1; d_gene: NA; v_gene: TRBV6-5; CDR3nt: TGTGCCAGCAGTTCCCCCGGTGAGAGGGCTTTCTTT; CDR3aa: CASSSPGERAFF
abundance: NA; j_gene: TRBJ2-2; d_gene: NA; v_gene: TRBV7-3; CDR3nt: TGTGCCAGCAGCTTACTTTTGAACACCGGGGAGCTGTTTTTT; CDR3aa: CASSLLLNTGELFF
abundance: NA; j_gene: TRBJ1-1; d_gene: NA; v_gene: TRBV7-9; CDR3nt: TGTGCCAGCAGCTCAAAAGAGGGGGTAAACACTGAAGCTTTCTTT; CDR3aa: CASSSKEGVNTEAFF
abundance: NA; j_gene: TRBJ1-1; d_gene: NA; v_gene: TRBV18; CDR3nt: TGTGCCAGCTCCCCTCCAGGGGTCACTGAAGCTTTCTTT; CDR3aa: CASSPPGVTEAFF
abundance: NA; j_gene: TRBJ2-3; d_gene: TRBD1; v_gene: TRBV7-3; CDR3nt: TGTGCCAGCAGCTCGACAGGGGGACCGACAGATACGCAGTATTTT; CDR3aa: CASSSTGGPTDTQYF
abundance: once; j_gene: TRBJ1-2; d_gene: NA; v_gene: TRBV7-2; CDR3nt: TGTGCCAGCAGCTTATTTAGGCGGAACAACTATGGCTACACCTTC; CDR3aa: CASSLFRRNNYGYTF
abundance: NA; j_gene: TRBJ1-6; d_gene: NA; v_gene: TRBV28; CDR3nt: TGTGCCAGCAGTTTATGGGCAAAGACCCTCCCCATCTATAATTCACCCCTCCACTTT; CDR3aa: CASSLWAKTLPIYNSPLHF
abundance: NA; j_gene: TRBJ2-7; d_gene: TRBD2; v_gene: TRBV7-2; CDR3nt: TGTGCCAGCAGCCGGACTAGCGGGGGGGCCTACGAGCAGTACTTC; CDR3aa: CASSRTSGGAYEQYF
abundance: NA; j_gene: TRBJ1-3; d_gene: NA; v_gene: TRBV9; CDR3nt: TGTGCCAGCAGAGGTCGAGGCGGTGCCACCATATATTTT; CDR3aa: CASRGRGGATIYF
abundance: NA; j_gene: TRBJ1-2; d_gene: NA; v_gene: TRBV5-5; CDR3nt: TGTGCCAGCAGCCCTGGGGGGCGCTCGAACTATGGCTACACCTTC; CDR3aa: CASSPGGRSNYGYTF
abundance: NA; j_gene: TRBJ2-7; d_gene: NA; v_gene: TRBV7-3; CDR3nt: TGTGCCAGCAGCCCCTTCGGGGATCAGTACTTC; CDR3aa: CASSPFGDQYF
abundance: NA; j_gene: TRBJ1-1; d_gene: NA; v_gene: TRBV30; CDR3nt: TGTGCCTGGGCCGGGAACTGGAACACTGAAGCTTTCTTT; CDR3aa: CAWAGNWNTEAFF
abundance: NA; j_gene: TRBJ1-1; d_gene: NA; v_gene: TRBV5-1; CDR3nt: TGCGCCAGCAGCCCACTGGAGGGGGGGGCTAATGAAGCTTTCTTT; CDR3aa: CASSPLEGGANEAFF
abundance: once; j_gene: TRBJ2-1; d_gene: NA; v_gene: TRBV6-6; CDR3nt: TGTGCCAGCTCGGGACTCAGCAATGAGCAGTTCTTC; CDR3aa: CASSGLSNEQFF
abundance: NA; j_gene: TRBJ1-2; d_gene: NA; v_gene: TRBV7-2; CDR3nt: TGTGCCAGCAGCTTACGGGGGGCAAGGTATGGCTACACCTTC; CDR3aa: CASSLRGARYGYTF
abundance: NA; j_gene: TRBJ2-5; d_gene: NA; v_gene: TRBV5-1; CDR3nt: TGCGCCAGCTCAGCTCGGAAAGAGACCCAGTACTTC; CDR3aa: CASSARKETQYF
abundance: NA; j_gene: TRBJ2-3; d_gene: NA; v_gene: TRBV28; CDR3nt: TGTGCCAGCAGTTCTCGGGTCGGCACAGATACGCAGTATTTT; CDR3aa: CASSSRVGTDTQYF
abundance: NA; j_gene: TRBJ1-3; d_gene: NA; v_gene: TRBV11-2; CDR3nt: TGTGCCAGCAGCTTTCAGGGGTTGGATGGAAACACCATATATTTT; CDR3aa: CASSFQGLDGNTIYF
abundance: NA; j_gene: TRBJ2-1; d_gene: TRBD1; v_gene: TRBV6-5; CDR3nt: TGTGCCAGCAGTTCTCACCGGACAGGGGTACGGGATGAGCAGTTCTTC; CDR3aa: CASSSHRTGVRDEQFF
abundance: NA; j_gene: TRBJ2-5; d_gene: TRBD2; v_gene: TRBV11-2; CDR3nt: TGTGCCAGCAGCTTTGGACTAGCGGATCAAGAGACCCAGTACTTC; CDR3aa: CASSFGLADQETQYF
abundance: NA; j_gene: TRBJ2-1; d_gene: NA; v_gene: TRBV7-2; CDR3nt: TGTGCCAGCAGCTTCAATGAGCAGTTCTTC; CDR3aa: CASSFNEQFF
abundance: NA; j_gene: TRBJ1-1; d_gene: NA; v_gene: TRBV10-3; CDR3nt: TGTGCCATCAGCCTCGACCAGAACACTGAAGCTTTCTTT; CDR3aa: CAISLDQNTEAFF
abundance: once; j_gene: TRBJ1-5; d_gene: NA; v_gene: TRBV30; CDR3nt: TGTGCCTGGAGTGTTAAGGGGAACCAGCCCCAGCATTTT; CDR3aa: CAWSVKGNQPQHF
abundance: NA; j_gene: TRBJ1-4; d_gene: TRBD1; v_gene: TRBV4-1; CDR3nt: TGCGCCAGCAGCCAACCGGACAGGCAGTGGGAAAAACTGTTTTTT; CDR3aa: CASSQPDRQWEKLFF
abundance: NA; j_gene: TRBJ2-1; d_gene: TRBD2; v_gene: TRBV19; CDR3nt: TGTGCCAGTAGTAGCCGACTAGCGGGAGACAATGAGCAGTTCTTC; CDR3aa: CASSSRLAGDNEQFF
abundance: NA; j_gene: TRBJ2-7; d_gene: TRBD1; v_gene: TRBV7-2; CDR3nt: TGTGCCAGCAGCTTAGTTCACGGACAGGCACGTCTCGAGCAGTACTTC; CDR3aa: CASSLVHGQARLEQYF
abundance: NA; j_gene: TRBJ2-5; d_gene: TRBD2; v_gene: TRBV2; CDR3nt: TGTGCCAGCACGAAGACTAGCGCATCAACTTCGGGGGAGACCCAGTACTTC; CDR3aa: CASTKTSASTSGETQYF
abundance: NA; j_gene: TRBJ2-3; d_gene: NA; v_gene: TRBV18; CDR3nt: TGTGCCAGCTCACCAACTACCAACAGAGGAGATACGCAGTATTTT; CDR3aa: CASSPTTNRGDTQYF
abundance: NA; j_gene: TRBJ2-7; d_gene: NA; v_gene: TRBV7-9; CDR3nt: TGTGCCAGCAGCTTAGAGGGAGGAAACGAGCAGTACTTC; CDR3aa: CASSLEGGNEQYF
abundance: NA; j_gene: TRBJ2-7; d_gene: TRBD1; v_gene: TRBV10-3; CDR3nt: TGTGCCATCAGTGAGGGGGGACAGGGTCCCTACGAGCAGTACTTC; CDR3aa: CAISEGGQGPYEQYF
abundance: NA; j_gene: TRBJ1-3; d_gene: TRBD1; v_gene: TRBV27; CDR3nt: TGTGCCAGCAGTTTGGGACAGGGGTTCTCTGGAAACACCATATATTTT; CDR3aa: CASSLGQGFSGNTIYF